This section outlines one T cell receptor (beta chain) sequence together with its context. Its antigen remains unknown. Repertoires were generated with immunoSEQ multiplex PCR, while TCRdb's copy carries only in-frame clones and drops some. The data show about 110,000 clones, about nine tenths seen once. V was pared by 1 base and J by 0 bases, with 3 bases of the junction left unmatched. This CDR3 spans 18 amino acids. Per germline, CDR1 LGHNA and CDR2 YSLEER. These data belong to a study of cytomegalovirus exposure and HLA in healthy donors. Study conclusions and caveats: Within the 130 or so validation repertoires, first-cohort TCR clusters tended to co-occur, according to a later analysis. The study labeled 150 to 200 TCR beta chains cytomegalovirus-associated. Many donors carried some public TCRs, although rarity characterized most TCR sequences.

V is TRBV4-3 and J is TRBJ2-3; 14 bases fit TRBD2. The sequencing input was PBMCs. This receptor was taken from a woman under 30 in good health and CMV-seronegative. The CDR3 protein is CASSQGRTSGGSTDTQYF. The CDR3 coding sequence is TGCGCCAGCAGCCAAGGACGGACTAGCGGGGGGAGCACAGATACGCAGTATTTT.